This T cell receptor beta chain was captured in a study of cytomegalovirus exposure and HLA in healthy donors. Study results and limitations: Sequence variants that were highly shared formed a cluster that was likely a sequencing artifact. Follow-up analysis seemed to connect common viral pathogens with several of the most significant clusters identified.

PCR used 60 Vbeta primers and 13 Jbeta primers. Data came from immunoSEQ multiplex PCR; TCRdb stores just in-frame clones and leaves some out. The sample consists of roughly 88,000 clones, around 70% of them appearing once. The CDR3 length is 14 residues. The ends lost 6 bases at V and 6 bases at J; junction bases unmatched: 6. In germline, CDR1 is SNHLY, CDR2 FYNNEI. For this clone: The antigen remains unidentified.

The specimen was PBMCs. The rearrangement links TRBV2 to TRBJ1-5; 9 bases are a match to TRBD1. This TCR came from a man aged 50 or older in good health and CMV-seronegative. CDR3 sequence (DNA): TGTGCCAGCAGGGGGGGACAGGGAATTCAGCCCCAGCATTTT. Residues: CASRGGQGIQPQHF.